This entry concerns a single T cell receptor beta chain. This clone has a handful of counts. Which antigen it targets is not known. Per-base qualities were not stored, and no clone one base away is much larger. Each donor gave one peripheral blood draw, roughly 110 mL on average, collected into heparinised tubes. A BD FACSAria II was used to sort naive, central memory, regulatory and stem cell-like memory CD4+ T cells with a panel that included CD45RO, CCR7, CD25, CD127, CD95 and CD27. Every sorted population had a purity above 98%. Right away, PBMCs were isolated by Lymphoprep density gradient centrifugation and were stained directly, with no culture step. So that batch effects would be minimized, each experiment stained and sorted samples in pairs, pairing one healthy donor with one patient. There are 14 amino acids in the CDR3, from cysteine to phenylalanine inclusive. Kept here is only the CDR3 DNA, which spans 42 bases and is read in frame from base 1. Reading the germline V gene gives CDR1 SGHRS and CDR2 YFSETQ. V is clipped by 0 bases and J by 7 bases, and the sequence between their germline boundaries is 11 bases long.

The sample originates from a study of beta chain features in type 1 diabetes listed by TCRdb under 2018. Regarding the research as a whole: Mean age, gender distribution, total cell number and subset yield did not differ between patients and healthy donors. A total of roughly 100,000,000 sorted cells were examined across all samples, and the number of cells per subset was strongly correlated with RNA yield. In the study, recently diagnosed type 1 diabetes patients and matched healthy donors were compared on the TCRB repertoires of their sorted circulating CD4+ T cell subsets. Naive and central memory subsets were obtained from all 30 or so donors, but regulatory and stem cell-like memory subsets were isolated from only 8 patients and roughly eight healthy donors. The study at large found these results: Because cDNA was sequenced instead of genomic DNA, highly expressing activated cells could be over-represented, though the groups showed no difference in activation or CD3 levels. Naive, central memory and regulatory TCRB repertoires appeared to be more alike among patients than among healthy donors. Because the HLA sub-analyses included only small numbers of individuals, any influence of HLA type on TCRB rearrangement was left unresolved. In all four CD4+ subsets, TCRB CDR3 length was moderately but significantly shorter in type 1 diabetes patients. At VDJ recombination sites, patients with type 1 diabetes made fewer insertions and deleted more nucleotides, a pattern implying thymic rearrangement abnormalities. Shorter templates might have been favored by PCR, but patient and control samples were amplified and corrected together, so both groups would have been affected equally by any skew.

All of the isolated RNA was reverse transcribed with the High Capacity cDNA Reverse Transcription Kit, so expressed TCRB transcripts were sequenced. Deep immunoSEQ sequencing was performed on naive, central memory and regulatory T cell samples, with an average of about 3.6 million total reads per sample. Sorted cells were lysed in RLT buffer and RNA was extracted with DNase-treated RNeasy Micro or Mini kits, depending on cell number. To prevent cross-contamination, each cell subset was processed individually, whereas patient and healthy donor samples were processed jointly. The immunoSEQ multiplex PCR was used to amplify TCRB sequences from cDNA, generating 87-bp fragments that spanned the CDR3 region. Amplicons were sequenced on the Illumina HiSeq platform. Regarding the original processing steps: Synthetic template baselines were used to correct PCR bias computationally, reads within Hamming distance 2 were collapsed together, and singletons that could not be merged were discarded. By aligning reads against IMGT, V, D and J genes, CDR3 length, and insertions or deletions at six rearrangement sites were assigned. Within each subset, clonotype counts were normalized to the number of sorted cells before true diversity and Gini coefficients were calculated with the tcR R package. Repertoire sharing was quantified using the overlap coefficient calculated on TCRB nucleotide sequences. Out-of-frame TCRB sequences from naive cells were analyzed as a proxy for the pre-selection repertoire. TCRdb obtained this table from immuneACCESS and retained in-frame rearrangements with V and J assigned. These tables miss some clones; where compared with another copy, unresolved V genes account for less than half of the shortfall, and the remainder is unexplained. V, J and clone size reflect that table, while D and trimming were determined from the DNA. This sample has around 250,000 clones in its table, and over 20% of those were observed once. The ten largest clones capture 0.028% of the sample.

Material: naive CD4+ T cells from blood. The sample's cell subset or site label, in plain terms: true naive CD4+ T cells. This TCR came from a woman aged 35 to 49 with type 1 diabetes. Recombination linked TRBV5-1 to TRBJ2-1; no D gene call is confident. CDR3 loop: CASSLAASKNEQFF. The sequenced DNA is TGCGCCAGCAGCTTGGCGGCTAGTAAGAATGAGCAGTTCTTC. The full variable domain, completed from the reference TRBV5-1 and TRBJ2-1 proteins outside the CDR3, reads KAGVTQTPRYLIKTRGQQVTLSCSPISGHRSVSWYQQTPGQGLQFLFEYFSETQRNKGNFPGRFSGRQFSNSRSEMNVSTLELGDSALYLCASSLAASKNEQFFGPGTRLTVL.